The table lists the clone carrying this TCR beta chain with a few counts. Its antigen remains unidentified. Other nucleotide sequences in the sample specify the same CDR3. CDR1 and CDR2 from the germline V gene are MNHEY and SVGAGI. The V and J ends lost 2 bases and 6 bases respectively, with 7 bases between them. The CDR3 is made up of 13 amino acids. Treatment reported: oral pan-JAK inhibitor, 5-10 mg twice daily. CD4+ and CD8+ T cells were sorted from PBMCs. This sample was included in a study of CD8+ T cells in alopecia areata. Study-wide context: Patients given treatment had severity scored by the percentage of scalp area affected. General study findings and limits: One nonresponder makes the tie between baseline CD8+ expansion and response uncertain.

RNA extraction was followed by reverse transcription into cDNA, which acted as the sequencing template. Sequencing used immunoSEQ multiplex PCR; TCRdb keeps in-frame clones, though not all of them. The repertoire holds more than 110,000 clones, with roughly 50% as singletons. The chain is built from TRBV6-5 and TRBJ2-2; D is undetermined. The sequence was collected from a human donor with alopecia areata. The specimen was CD8+ T cells sorted from blood, collected at week 4, from a patient treated with tofacitinib. CDR3 DNA sequence: TGTGCCAGCAGTTACGGGCTTGCCGGGGAGCTGTTTTTT. Residues: CASSYGLAGELFF.